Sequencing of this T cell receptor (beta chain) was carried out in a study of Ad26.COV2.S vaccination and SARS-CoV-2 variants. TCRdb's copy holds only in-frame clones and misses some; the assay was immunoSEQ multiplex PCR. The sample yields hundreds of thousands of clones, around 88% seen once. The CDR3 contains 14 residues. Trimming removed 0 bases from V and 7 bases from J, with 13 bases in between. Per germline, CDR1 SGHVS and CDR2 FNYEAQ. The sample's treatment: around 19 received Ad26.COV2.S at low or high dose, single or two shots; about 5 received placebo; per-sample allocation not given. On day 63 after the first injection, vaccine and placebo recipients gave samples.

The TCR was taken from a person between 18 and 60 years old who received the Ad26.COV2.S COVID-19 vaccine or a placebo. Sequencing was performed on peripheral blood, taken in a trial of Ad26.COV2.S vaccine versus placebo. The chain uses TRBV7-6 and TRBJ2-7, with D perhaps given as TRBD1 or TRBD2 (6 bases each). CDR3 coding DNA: TGTGCCAGCAGCTTAGCGGGGGGCTCTCTGGAGCAGTACTTC. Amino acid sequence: CASSLAGGSLEQYF.